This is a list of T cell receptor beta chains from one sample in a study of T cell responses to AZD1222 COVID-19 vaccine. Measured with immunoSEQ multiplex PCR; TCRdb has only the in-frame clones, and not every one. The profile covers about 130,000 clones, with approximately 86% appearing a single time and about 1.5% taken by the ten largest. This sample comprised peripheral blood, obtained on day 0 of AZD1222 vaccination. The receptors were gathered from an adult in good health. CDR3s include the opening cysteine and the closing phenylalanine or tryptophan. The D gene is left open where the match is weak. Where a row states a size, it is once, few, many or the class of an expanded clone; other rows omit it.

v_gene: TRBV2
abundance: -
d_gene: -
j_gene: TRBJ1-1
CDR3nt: TGTGCCAGCAGAGGGGCCCACGCGGGTTCGAACACTGAAGCTTTCTTT
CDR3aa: CASRGAHAGSNTEAFF

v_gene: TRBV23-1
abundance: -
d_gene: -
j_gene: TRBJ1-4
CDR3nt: TGCGCCAGCAGTCACGGGGGGCGCGGTGAAAAACTGTTTTTT
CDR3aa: CASSHGGRGEKLFF

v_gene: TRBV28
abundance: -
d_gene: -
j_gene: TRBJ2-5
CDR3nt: TGTGCCAGCAGTTTAAACGCTCCCCCTGGACGGGAGACCCAGTACTTC
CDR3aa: CASSLNAPPGRETQYF

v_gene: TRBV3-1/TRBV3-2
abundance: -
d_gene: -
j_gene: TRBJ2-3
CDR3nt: TGTGCCAGCACCCCCGGCGGAGCAGATACGCAGTATTTT
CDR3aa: CASTPGGADTQYF

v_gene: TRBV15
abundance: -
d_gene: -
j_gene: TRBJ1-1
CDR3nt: TGTGCCACCAGCTCCCCCAGGGGTTTGGGCACTGAAGCTTTCTTT
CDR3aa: CATSSPRGLGTEAFF

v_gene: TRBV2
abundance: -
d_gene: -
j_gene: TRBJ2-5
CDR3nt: TGTGCCAGTCTGGGAGGGGGAGGGACCCAGTACTTC
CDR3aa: CASLGGGGTQYF

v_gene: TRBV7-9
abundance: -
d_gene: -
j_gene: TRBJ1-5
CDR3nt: TGTGCCAGCAGCTCAAGCGCAGGAGGTCAGCCCCAGCATTTT
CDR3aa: CASSSSAGGQPQHF

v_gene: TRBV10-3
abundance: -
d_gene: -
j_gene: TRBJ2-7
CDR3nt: TGTGCCACCAGGACGGGCGGAGGGTCCTACGAGCAGTACTTC
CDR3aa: CATRTGGGSYEQYF

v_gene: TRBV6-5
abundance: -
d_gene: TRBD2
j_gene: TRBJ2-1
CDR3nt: TGTGCCAGCAGGGGAGGGACTAGCGATGAGCAGTTCTTC
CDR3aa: CASRGGTSDEQFF

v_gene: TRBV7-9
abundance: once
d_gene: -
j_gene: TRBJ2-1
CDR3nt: TGTGCCAGCGGTTTTGGAGAAAATGAGCAGTTCTTC
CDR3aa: CASGFGENEQFF

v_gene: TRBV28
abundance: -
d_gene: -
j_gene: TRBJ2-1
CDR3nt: TGTGCCAGCAGTTTCGGGCTAGATAATGAGCAGTTCTTC
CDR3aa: CASSFGLDNEQFF

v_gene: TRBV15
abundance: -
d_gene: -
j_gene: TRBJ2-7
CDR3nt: TGTGCCACCAGCAGAGAATGGGGAAGTAGGAGGACGGGCGAGCAGTACTTC
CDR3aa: CATSREWGSRRTGEQYF

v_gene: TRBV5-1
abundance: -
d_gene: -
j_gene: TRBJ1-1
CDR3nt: TGCGCCAGCAGCTTCCAGGGAAGGAACACTGAAGCTTTCTTT
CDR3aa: CASSFQGRNTEAFF

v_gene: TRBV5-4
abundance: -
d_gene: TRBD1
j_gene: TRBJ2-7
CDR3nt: TGTGCCAGCAGCATAGGGACAGGGACCGAGCAGTACTTC
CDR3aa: CASSIGTGTEQYF

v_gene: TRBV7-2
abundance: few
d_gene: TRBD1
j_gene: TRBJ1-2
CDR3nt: TGTGCCAGCAGCCTGGGACAGTCTTATGGCTACACCTTC
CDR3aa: CASSLGQSYGYTF

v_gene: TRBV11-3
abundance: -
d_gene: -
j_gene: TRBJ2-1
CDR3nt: TGTGCCAGCAGCCTTTCATTTCACTACAATGAGCAGTTCTTC
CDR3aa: CASSLSFHYNEQFF

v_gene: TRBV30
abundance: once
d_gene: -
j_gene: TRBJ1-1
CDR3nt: TGTGCCTGGAGCCCACCAACGGGGAACACTGAAGCTTTCTTT
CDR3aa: CAWSPPTGNTEAFF

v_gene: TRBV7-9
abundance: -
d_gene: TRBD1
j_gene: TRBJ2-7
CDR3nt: TGTGCCAGCAGCGGGACAGGGGGCTACGAGCAGTACTTC
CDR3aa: CASSGTGGYEQYF

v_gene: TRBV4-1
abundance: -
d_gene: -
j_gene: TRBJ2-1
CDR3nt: TGCGCCAGCAGCCAAGGCTGGACCTATCCGGGGGAGCAGTTCTTC
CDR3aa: CASSQGWTYPGEQFF

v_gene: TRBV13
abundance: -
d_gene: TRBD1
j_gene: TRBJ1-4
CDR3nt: TGTGCCAGCAGCTCGGGACAGGATACTAATGAAAAACTGTTTTTT
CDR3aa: CASSSGQDTNEKLFF

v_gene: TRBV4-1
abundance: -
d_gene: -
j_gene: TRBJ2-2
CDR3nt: TGCGCCAGCAGCCCATGGGGGGCGAGGGCCGGGGAGCTGTTTTTT
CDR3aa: CASSPWGARAGELFF

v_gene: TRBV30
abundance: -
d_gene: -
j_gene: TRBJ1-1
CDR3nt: TGTGCCTGGACTGACAGTCACACTGAAGCTTTCTTT
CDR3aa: CAWTDSHTEAFF

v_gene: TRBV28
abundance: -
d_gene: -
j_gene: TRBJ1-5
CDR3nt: TGTGCCAGCAGTTTCCATGACCTCAAGGCAGTCTATAGCAATCAGCCCCAGCATTTT
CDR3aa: CASSFHDLKAVYSNQPQHF

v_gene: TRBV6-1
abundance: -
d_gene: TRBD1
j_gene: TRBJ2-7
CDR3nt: TGTGCCAGCAGTGAACACAGGGGATACGAGCAGTACTTC
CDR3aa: CASSEHRGYEQYF

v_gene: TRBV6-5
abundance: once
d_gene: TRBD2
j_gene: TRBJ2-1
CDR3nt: TGTGCCACCGGAGGACTAGCGGGGGGGAATGAGCAGTTCTTC
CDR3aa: CATGGLAGGNEQFF

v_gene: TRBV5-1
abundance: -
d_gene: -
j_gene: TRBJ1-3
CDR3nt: TGCGCCAGCAGCTTGGAAGGGAACACCATATATTTT
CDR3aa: CASSLEGNTIYF

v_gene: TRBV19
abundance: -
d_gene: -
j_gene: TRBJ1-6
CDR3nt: TGTGCCAGTAGTATTACTTATCTCTCACCCCTCCACTTT
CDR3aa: CASSITYLSPLHF

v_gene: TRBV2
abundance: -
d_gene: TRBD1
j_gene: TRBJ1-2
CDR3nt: TGTGCCAGCACCCGGAGGGGACAGGGCTCCTTC
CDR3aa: CASTRRGQGSF

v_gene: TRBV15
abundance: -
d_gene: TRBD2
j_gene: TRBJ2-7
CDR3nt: TGTGCCACCAGCAGAAGGACTAGCGGGGAGTACGAGCAGTACTTC
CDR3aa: CATSRRTSGEYEQYF

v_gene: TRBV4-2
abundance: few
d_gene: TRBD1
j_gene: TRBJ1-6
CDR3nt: TGTGCCAGCAGCCAAGGGGCCCTCTACAGGGGTGGGACACCCCTCCACTTT
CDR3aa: CASSQGALYRGGTPLHF

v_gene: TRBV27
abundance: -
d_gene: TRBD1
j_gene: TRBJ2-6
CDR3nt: TGTGCCAGCAGTTTATCGACAGGGTCTGGGGCCAACGTCCTGACTTTC
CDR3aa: CASSLSTGSGANVLTF

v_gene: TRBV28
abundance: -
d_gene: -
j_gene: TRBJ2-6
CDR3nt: TGTGCCAGCAGTTTAGTTGGTTCCATTGGGGCCAACGTCCTGACTTTC
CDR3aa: CASSLVGSIGANVLTF

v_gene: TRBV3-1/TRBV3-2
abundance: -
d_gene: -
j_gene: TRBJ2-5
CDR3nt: TGTGCCGCCTCGACAGATAAGAGAACCCAGTACTTC
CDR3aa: CAASTDKRTQYF

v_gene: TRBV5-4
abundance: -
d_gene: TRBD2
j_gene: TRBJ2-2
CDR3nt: TGTGCCAGCAGCTCGGGACTAGCGGGGACCGGGGAGCTGTTTTTT
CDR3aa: CASSSGLAGTGELFF

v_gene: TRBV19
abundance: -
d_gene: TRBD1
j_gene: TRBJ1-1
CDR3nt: TGTGCCAGTAGTACCCGACAGGGTGACACTGAAGCTTTCTTT
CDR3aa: CASSTRQGDTEAFF

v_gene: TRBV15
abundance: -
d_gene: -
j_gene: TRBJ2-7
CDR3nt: TGTGCCACCAGCAGAGATAGGGGGGGGTTCACCTACGAGCAGTACTTC
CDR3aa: CATSRDRGGFTYEQYF

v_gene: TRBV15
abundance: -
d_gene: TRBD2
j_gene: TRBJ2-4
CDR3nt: TGTGCCACCAGCAGAGATCCGTCCGCGGGAGCCCCCCTAGCCAAAAACATTCAGTACTTC
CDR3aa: CATSRDPSAGAPLAKNIQYF

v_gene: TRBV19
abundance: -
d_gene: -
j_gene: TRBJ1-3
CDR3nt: TGTGCCAGCAACGGCCTAAGCTCTGGAAACACCATATATTTT
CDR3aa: CASNGLSSGNTIYF

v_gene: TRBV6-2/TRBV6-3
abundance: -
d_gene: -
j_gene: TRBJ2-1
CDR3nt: TGTGCCAGCAGCGATTACAGGGCTACCATACGTGAGCAGTTCTTC
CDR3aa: CASSDYRATIREQFF

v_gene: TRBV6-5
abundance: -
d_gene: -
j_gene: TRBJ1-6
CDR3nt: TGTGCCAGCAGCCCCGAGTGGGAGAATTCACCCCTCCACTTT
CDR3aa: CASSPEWENSPLHF

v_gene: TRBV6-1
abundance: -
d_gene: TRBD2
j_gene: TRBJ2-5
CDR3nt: TGTGCCAGCAGTGATCTCGCGGGGGGCCCCCAAGAGACCCAGTACTTC
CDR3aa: CASSDLAGGPQETQYF

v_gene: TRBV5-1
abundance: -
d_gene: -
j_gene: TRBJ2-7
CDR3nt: TGCGCCAGCAGCTTGGCTAGCAGCTCCTACGAGCAGTACTTC
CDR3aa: CASSLASSSYEQYF

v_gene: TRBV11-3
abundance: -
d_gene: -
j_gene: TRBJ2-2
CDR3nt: TGTGCCAGCGGCGAAGGGACCACCGGGGAGCTGTTTTTT
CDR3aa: CASGEGTTGELFF

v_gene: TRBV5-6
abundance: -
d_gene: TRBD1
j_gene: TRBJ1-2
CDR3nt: TGTGCCAGCAGCCACGGGACAGCGTCTTATGGCTACACCTTC
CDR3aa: CASSHGTASYGYTF

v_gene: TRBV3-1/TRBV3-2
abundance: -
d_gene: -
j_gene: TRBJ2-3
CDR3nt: TGTGCCAGCAGCCCGGTGGCGGGGGCGACAGATACGCAGTATTTT
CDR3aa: CASSPVAGATDTQYF

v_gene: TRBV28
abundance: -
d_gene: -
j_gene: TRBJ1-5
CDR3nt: TGTGCCAGCAGTTTAACCGGTGGGACCTCGAATCAGCCCCAGCATTTT
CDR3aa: CASSLTGGTSNQPQHF

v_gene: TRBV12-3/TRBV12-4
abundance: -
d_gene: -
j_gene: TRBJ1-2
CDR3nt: TGTGCCAGCAGTTCCTCGGCAGACTATGGCTACACCTTC
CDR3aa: CASSSSADYGYTF

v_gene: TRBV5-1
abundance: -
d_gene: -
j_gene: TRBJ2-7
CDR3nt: TGCGCCAACACTAGCGAGCAGTACTTC
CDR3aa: CANTSEQYF

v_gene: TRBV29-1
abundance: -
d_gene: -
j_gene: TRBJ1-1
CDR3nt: TGCAGCGTTGCAGGGATCGCTGAAGCTTTCTTT
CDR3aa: CSVAGIAEAFF

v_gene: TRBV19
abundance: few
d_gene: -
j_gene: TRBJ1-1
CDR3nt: TGTGCCAGTAGTATCTACGGGTCGACGAACACTGAAGCTTTCTTT
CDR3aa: CASSIYGSTNTEAFF